The entry below gives a single T cell receptor (beta chain) sequence along with its context. The antigen remains undetermined. This sample was included in a study of cytomegalovirus exposure and HLA in healthy donors. Whole-study findings and limits: It was reported that TCR beta sequences correctly inferred the HLA-A and HLA-B alleles for most subjects. Donors were assumed by presence/absence analyses to have roughly uniform sequencing depth. The authors confirmed in vitro that three CMV-associated chains were specific for CMV antigens.

It was with 60 Vbeta and 13 Jbeta primers that the PCR ran. TCRdb's copy holds only in-frame clones and misses some; the assay was immunoSEQ multiplex PCR. There are about 140,000 clones in the sample; roughly 82% occur only once, and 3.2% lies in the top ten. The germline V gene encodes CDR1 SQVTM and CDR2 ANQGSEA. The CDR3 extends over 14 amino acids. V was pared by 2 bases and J by 4 bases, with 15 bases between. The V and J genes are TRBV29-1 and TRBJ2-7, with a weak D call TRBD2 (7 bases). Sequenced sample: PBMCs. The sequence was obtained from a young man in good health and CMV-seropositive. CDR3 region: CSVELEGGVYEQYF. Here the CDR3 DNA reads TGCAGCGTTGAATTGGAGGGGGGGGTTTACGAGCAGTACTTC.